The rows below give T cell receptor beta chains drawn from one sample of a study of graft-versus-host responses after intestinal transplantation. Produced via immunoSEQ multiplex PCR; TCRdb's table is partial and in-frame only. Found here are over 55,000 clones, 84% of them singletons; the top ten hold 0.39%. These receptors have no known antigen. The sequencing here drew on unstimulated CD4+ T cells sorted from spleen or lymph node cells, taken before transplant. These receptors all stem from a human donor who was the organ donor for an intestinal transplant. The CDR3 runs from the conserved cysteine through the conserved F or W. A D gene is named only where the DNA matches it firmly.

d_call	v_call	j_call	cdr3_aa
-	TRBV5-6	TRBJ1-2	CASSQWNYGYTF
TRBD1	TRBV5-4	TRBJ1-3	CASSPRTGVTGNTIYF
-	TRBV5-1	TRBJ1-5	CASSLFGGSSGGGQPQHF
-	TRBV5-1	TRBJ1-5	CASSATGVPNQPQHF
-	TRBV27	TRBJ1-5	CASSFRSNQPQHF
-	TRBV15	TRBJ1-6	CATSRSGHPNYNSPLHF
-	TRBV7-9	TRBJ2-3	CASSHDSGTDTQYF
-	TRBV7-7	TRBJ2-3	CASSFSQGTDTQYF
TRBD1	TRBV5-6	TRBJ1-1	CASSWGQINTEAFF
TRBD1	TRBV27	TRBJ2-1	CASSLSGQGMPKGFF
-	TRBV15	TRBJ1-2	CATSRGGGNDYGYTF
-	TRBV14	TRBJ1-2	CASSQAVGTEWTF
-	TRBV18	TRBJ1-1	CASSPQGLNTEAFF
-	TRBV27	TRBJ1-6	CASSPRQNSPLHF
TRBD1	TRBV19	TRBJ1-2	CASSPGDRGSGYTF
TRBD1	TRBV28	TRBJ1-6	CASSFGDRSSYNSPLHF
-	TRBV18	TRBJ2-1	CASSGGGGYNEQFF
-	TRBV4-2	TRBJ1-4	CASSPRTRGTEKLFF
TRBD1	TRBV18	TRBJ2-1	CASSLGQGGNEQFF
TRBD2	TRBV6-5	TRBJ2-1	CASSYQRGKSYNEQFF
-	TRBV7-9	TRBJ2-1	CASSDRGSYNEQFF
TRBD1	TRBV5-6	TRBJ2-6	CASWDSRSGANVLTF
-	TRBV27	TRBJ2-5	CASSRGTQYF
TRBD2	TRBV7-2	TRBJ2-3	CASSLRPPSGTFTDTQYF
TRBD1	TRBV27	TRBJ2-1	CASSLLRTGDYNEQFF
TRBD1	TRBV5-5	TRBJ1-6	CASSSGTGNSPLHF
-	TRBV19	TRBJ2-3	CATSQVTDTQYF
-	TRBV4-2	TRBJ2-5	CASSRHLDSQETQYF
TRBD1	TRBV2	TRBJ1-3	CASRARTGNSGGSGNTIYF
-	TRBV28	TRBJ1-1	CASSFPDRGTEAFF
-	TRBV7-2	TRBJ1-5	CASSLSGVEFGQPQHF
-	TRBV15	TRBJ1-5	CATSRGGRVDQPQHF
TRBD2	TRBV4-3	TRBJ2-1	CASSHGGLAGGHNEQFF
-	TRBV27	TRBJ1-6	CASSLDKYNSPLHF
-	TRBV5-6	TRBJ2-3	CASSLMTGGRTDTQYF
-	TRBV2	TRBJ2-1	CANQAGGSYNEQFF
TRBD2	TRBV5-6	TRBJ2-1	CASSRLDGRGGSYNEQFF
TRBD1	TRBV19	TRBJ1-2	CASNSGGTRYGYTF
-	TRBV28	TRBJ1-3	CASSPDISGNTIYF
-	TRBV18	TRBJ1-2	CASSPIIGGDYGYTF
TRBD1	TRBV25-1	TRBJ1-1	CASSEGQGRLNTEAFF
TRBD2	TRBV27	TRBJ2-1	CASRFSGGANNEQFF
TRBD1	TRBV6-6	TRBJ1-5	CASSYSGRGRNQPQHF
-	TRBV20-1	TRBJ2-3	CSAILADTQYF
-	TRBV28	TRBJ1-4	CASSLRAGIRLFF
-	TRBV10-1	TRBJ1-5	CASSAGGNQPQHF
TRBD2	TRBV11-2	TRBJ2-5	CASSLGLAGGIQETQYF
-	TRBV28	TRBJ1-4	CASSGGGATNEKLFF
-	TRBV6-1	TRBJ1-2	CASNTPSGYTF
-	TRBV6-1	TRBJ1-1	CASSVTGRNTEAFF